Sequencing of this T cell receptor beta chain was carried out in a study of T cells after somatic rescue of genetic block. This CDR3 has 14 amino acids. Between the trimmed V and J ends, which lost 3 bases and 4 bases, there was a span of 13 bases. From germline, CDR1 is LNHDA and CDR2 SQIVND (reference sequence). Sequenced by immunoSEQ multiplex PCR; TCRdb stores in-frame clones only, minus some. The sample includes about 88,000 clones, 75% to 90% of them seen just once. The chain joins TRBV19 to TRBJ2-7; unclear D gene. The sequencing sample was made of peripheral blood mononuclear cells (PBMCs). The receptor comes from a woman aged 18 to 35. CDR3 amino acids: CASSILGTTYEQYF. The CDR3 nucleotides are TGTGCCAGTAGTATCTTAGGCACAACATACGAGCAGTACTTC.